The rows below give T cell receptor beta chains drawn from one sample of a study of blood T cell repertoires in COVID-19. Profiled with immunoSEQ multiplex PCR; TCRdb holds only in-frame clones, not every one. The repertoire has a few hundred thousand clones, 80% to 90% of them found once; the top ten carry around 2%. Sequencing input: PBMCs or T cells enriched from blood (not recorded which). These TCRs come from a woman aged 50 to 65 who had recovered from COVID-19. The CDR3 runs from the conserved cysteine through the conserved F or W.

V gene	J gene	CDR3 length	CDR3 protein
TRBV4-1	TRBJ1-5	16	CASSRGDRGLDQPQHF
TRBV5-4	TRBJ1-2	14	CASSRSGINYGYTF
TRBV3-1/TRBV3-2	TRBJ2-1	17	CASSQDFGGRAGNEQFF
TRBV28	TRBJ1-5	15	CASSLLYAGDQPQHF
TRBV27	TRBJ2-2	19	CASSSDVRRLAGVNGELFF
TRBV2	TRBJ2-3	14	CASRGLGSTDTQYF
TRBV7-3	TRBJ1-1	15	CASSLSGGPNTEAFF
TRBV2	TRBJ1-2	13	CASSDLGAGGYTF
TRBV28	TRBJ2-7	12	CASSSGDYEQYF
TRBV19	TRBJ1-1	13	CASSIWGGTEAFF
TRBV15	TRBJ1-1	13	CATSMRRGTEAFF
TRBV6-6	TRBJ2-3	18	CASSPLQLAGGPRDTQYF
TRBV5-6	TRBJ2-7	12	CASGDSAYEQYF
TRBV27	TRBJ1-1	16	CASRLTGGRRNTEAFF
TRBV5-6	TRBJ1-1	15	CASSLRLTVNTEAFF
TRBV21-1	TRBJ1-6	17	CASSKVWYGGRNSPLHF
TRBV7-9	TRBJ2-3	16	CASSPRLVRVTDTQYF
TRBV18	TRBJ2-7	15	CASSPQGSYSYEQYF
TRBV5-4	TRBJ2-3	16	CASSQGGQGPTDTQYF
TRBV6-6	TRBJ1-2	18	CASRRTTGTGGERVGYTF
TRBV5-4	TRBJ2-2	15	CASSWTGIITGELFF
TRBV11-3	TRBJ2-1	14	CASSSGSIYNEQFF
TRBV28	TRBJ1-3	17	CASKKIWAPDSGNTIYF
TRBV2	TRBJ1-5	18	CASSTTRAEFYSNQPQHF
TRBV3-1/TRBV3-2	TRBJ2-3	16	CASSQRLAGLADTQYF
TRBV30	TRBJ1-5	16	CAWSKRGTRGNQPQHF
TRBV29-1	TRBJ2-7	15	CSASAGTGVSYEQYF
TRBV6-6	TRBJ1-2	14	CASSYRDRAGGYTF
TRBV5-1	TRBJ2-1	16	CASSLVGVAGRGEQFF
TRBV29-1	TRBJ2-7	14	CSVTSGARPYEQYF
TRBV27	TRBJ1-4	13	CASSRQGGEKLFF
TRBV7-6	TRBJ2-1	16	CASSPPGGSSYNEQFF
TRBV28	TRBJ2-2	15	CASSSEGAYTGELFF